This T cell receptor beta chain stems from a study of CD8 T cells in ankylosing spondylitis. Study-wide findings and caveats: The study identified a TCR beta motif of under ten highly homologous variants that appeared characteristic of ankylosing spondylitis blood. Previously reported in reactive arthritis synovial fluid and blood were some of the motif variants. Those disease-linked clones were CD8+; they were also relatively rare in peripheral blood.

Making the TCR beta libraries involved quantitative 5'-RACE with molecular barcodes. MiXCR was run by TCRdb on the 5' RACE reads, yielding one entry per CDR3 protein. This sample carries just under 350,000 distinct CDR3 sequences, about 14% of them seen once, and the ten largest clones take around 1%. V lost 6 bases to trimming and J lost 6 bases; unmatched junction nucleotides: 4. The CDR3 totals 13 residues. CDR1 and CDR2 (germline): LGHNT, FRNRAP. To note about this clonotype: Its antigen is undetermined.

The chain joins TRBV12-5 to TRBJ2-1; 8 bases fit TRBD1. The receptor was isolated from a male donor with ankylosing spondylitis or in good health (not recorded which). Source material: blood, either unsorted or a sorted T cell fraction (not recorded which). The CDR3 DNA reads TGTGCTAGTGGGACAGGGGCGCCCAATGAGCAGTTCTTC. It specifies CASGTGAPNEQFF.